A single sample is the source of the 32 T cell receptor beta chains below, sequenced in a study of OX40 agonist ivuxolimab in advanced cancers. Sequencing used immunoSEQ multiplex PCR; TCRdb keeps in-frame clones, though not all of them. The sample yields around 64,000 clones, 87% seen once. Here the sequenced sample was CD4+ or CD8+ T cells sorted from blood, taken in a trial of the OX40 agonist ivuxolimab. The receptors shown here come from an adult with an advanced solid tumor such as melanoma, head and neck, liver or kidney cancer.

This clone has just a few counts. The rearrangement links TRBV5-1 to TRBJ2-7; possibly TRBD1 for D (6 bases). The CDR3 runs to 14 residues. Trimming took off 0 bases at V and 3 bases at J, with 10 bases between the two ends. CDR1 SGHRS and CDR2 YFSETQ come from the germline V gene. CDR3 protein: CASSLAQGVYEQYF. For the CDR3, the DNA is TGCGCCAGCAGCTTGGCACAGGGAGTCTACGAGCAGTACTTC.

The chain links TRBV19 to TRBJ2-7; unclear D gene. V lost 3 bases to trimming and J lost 7 bases, with 25 bases between them. The CDR3 runs 17 residues. Germline V gene lookup returns CDR1 LNHDA and CDR2 SQIVND (reference sequence). Here the CDR3 reads CASSIGGEPRPFGEQYF. The CDR3 DNA is TGTGCCAGTAGTATTGGTGGGGAACCCCGCCCTTTTGGAGAGCAGTACTTC.

The chain links TRBV6-1 to TRBJ2-1, with TRBD1 as a possible D gene (7 bases). Germline loops: CDR1 MNHNS, CDR2 SASEGT. The CDR3 has 11 amino acids. V lost 10 bases, J lost 8 bases, and 12 bases lay in between. In DNA form, the CDR3 reads TGTGCCATCAGGGGGGTATATGAGCAGTTCTTC. It encodes CAIRGVYEQFF.

The J gene is TRBJ1-5, the V gene TRBV19; 7 bases match TRBD1. Unmatched junction bases numbered 11, after V lost 3 bases and J lost 0 bases. This CDR3 is built from 18 residues. Germline V gene data show CDR1 as LNHDA and CDR2 as SQIVND (reference sequence). The CDR3 DNA reads as TGTGCCAGTAGTATGTGGCCAGGGGGATTATATAGCAATCAGCCCCAGCATTTT. This codes for CASSMWPGGLYSNQPQHF. Full variable domain (outside the CDR3, taken from reference TRBV19 and TRBJ1-5): DGGITQSPKYLFRKEGQNVTLSCEQNLNHDAMYWYRQDPGQGLRLIYYSQIVNDFQKGDIAEGYSVSREKKESFPLTVTSAQKNPTAFYLCASSMWPGGLYSNQPQHFGDGTRLSIL.

The J gene is TRBJ1-2, the V gene TRBV28; a weak D match, TRBD1 (6 bases). The CDR3 covers 13 residues. Germline CDR1 MDHEN, CDR2 SYDVKM. The V and J ends lost 5 bases and 4 bases respectively, with 11 bases between them. The CDR3: CASSLGQLYGYTF. CDR3 in DNA: TGTGCCAGCAGTCTCGGACAGCTCTATGGCTACACCTTC.

The chain is built from TRBV11-2 and TRBJ1-1, with 7 nucleotides matching TRBD1. Germline V CDR1 and CDR2: SGHAT, FQNNGV. CDR3 length: 13 residues. The J segment lost 9 bases and the V segment lost 5 bases, leaving 9 bases of the junction unmatched. CDR3 residues: CASSQDRAPKAFF. CDR3 nucleotide sequence: TGTGCCAGCAGCCAAGACAGGGCCCCAAAAGCTTTCTTT.

The chain employs TRBV7-3 and TRBJ2-1; TRBD2 aligns across 11 bases. J gave up 2 bases and V 0 bases, and 6 bases lay outside the gene matches. Germline V gene sequence: CDR1 SGHTA, CDR2 FQGTGA. This CDR3 has 18 residues. This chain's CDR3 is CASSLTGLAGGTYNEQFF. CDR3 bases: TGTGCCAGCAGCTTAACGGGGCTAGCGGGAGGCACCTACAATGAGCAGTTCTTC.

The chain joins TRBV10-1 to TRBJ2-1; 13 nucleotides line up with TRBD2. The CDR3 extends over 14 amino acids. V lost 4 bases and J lost 10; bases outside the gene matches: 4. Germline values: CDR1 WNHNN, CDR2 SYGVQD (reference sequence). The CDR3 DNA is TGCGCCAGCAGTGGACTAGCGGGGGGTGGGGAGCAGTTCTTC. Encoded protein: CASSGLAGGGEQFF.

The CDR3 loop is CASSGQEQNSPLHF. In DNA form, the CDR3 reads TGTGCCAGCAGTGGACAGGAGCAGAATTCACCCCTCCACTTT. The V gene is TRBV2, the J gene TRBJ1-6; possibly TRBD1 for D (6 bases). Trimming removed 4 bases from V and 7 bases from J, with 11 bases in between. The CDR3 consists of 14 residues. From germline, CDR1 is SNHLY and CDR2 FYNNEI.

The chain has TRBV4-1 and TRBJ1-4; D gene unclear. The CDR3 totals 15 residues. The ends were cut back, 4 bases at V and 5 bases at J, with 14 bases in the middle. CDR1 and CDR2 from the germline V gene are MGHRA and YSYEKL. CDR3 bases: TGCGCCAGCAGCCCCGAGTCAATAAAGAATGAAAAACTGTTTTTT. This encodes CASSPESIKNEKLFF.

This clone has a handful of counts. The rearrangement links TRBV27 to TRBJ2-7; 9 nucleotides align to TRBD1. This CDR3 has 11 amino acids. V dropped 8 bases and J dropped 12; count of bases not matched to a gene: 8. Germline CDR1 MNHEY, CDR2 SMNVEV (reference sequence). This CDR3 reads CASRQGVLVYF. The CDR3 nucleotides read TGTGCCAGCCGACAGGGGGTTCTCGTGTACTTC.

The chain links TRBV5-6 to TRBJ2-7; 8 positions agree with TRBD1. The junction had 6 bases not matched to a gene; V was cut back by 2 bases and J by 5 bases. CDR1 and CDR2 from the germline V gene are SGHDT and YYEEEE. The CDR3 covers 14 residues. CDR3 coding DNA: TGTGCCAGCAGCTTCCCCCCAGGGGGCCACGAGCAGTACTTC. This gives the protein CASSFPPGGHEQYF. The full variable domain, completed using reference TRBV5-6 and TRBJ2-7, is DAGVTQSPTHLIKTRGQQVTLRCSPKSGHDTVSWYQQALGQGPQFIFQYYEEEERQRGNFPDRFSGHQFPNYSSELNVNALLLGDSALYLCASSFPPGGHEQYFGPGTRLTVT.

The rearrangement uses TRBV2 and TRBJ1-2; D possibly corresponds to TRBD1 (5 bases). The germline gives CDR1 SNHLY, CDR2 FYNNEI. Between the trimmed V and J ends, which lost 5 bases and 4 bases, there was a span of 11 bases. The CDR3 extends over 13 amino acids. CDR3 sequence: CASSPRVPYGYTF. The CDR3 DNA follows: TGTGCCAGCAGTCCCAGGGTCCCCTATGGCTACACCTTC.

A few counts support this clone. The rearrangement uses TRBV7-9 and TRBJ1-1; D remains unclear. Trimming removed 3 bases at V and 10 bases at J, with 12 bases between. This CDR3 contains 12 residues. Germline lookup yields CDR1 SEHNR and CDR2 FQNEAQ (reference sequence). The CDR3 region is CASSLGRSAAFF. In nucleotides, the CDR3 is TGTGCCAGCAGCTTGGGCCGAAGTGCAGCTTTCTTT.

This chain joins TRBV18 and TRBJ1-1; TRBD1 agrees at 7 bases. CDR1 is KGHSH, CDR2 LQKENI, per germline. The CDR3 covers 14 residues. Unmatched junction bases numbered 6, after V lost 6 bases and J lost 2 bases. CDR3: CASSLGQVNTEAFF. DNA for the CDR3: TGTGCCAGCTCCCTCGGACAGGTCAACACTGAAGCTTTCTTT.

This chain connects TRBV2 to TRBJ2-2; the D gene is possibly TRBD1 (6 bases). With 5 bases removed from V and 4 bases from J, the gap between germline ends came to 11 bases. Per germline, CDR1 SNHLY and CDR2 FYNNEI. The CDR3 spans 14 residues. In DNA, the CDR3 is TGTGCCAGCAGTACAGGGCCCATCACCGGGGAGCTGTTTTTT. This codes for CASSTGPITGELFF.

The chain couples TRBV5-1 to TRBJ2-5; D possibly corresponds to TRBD1 (5 bases). CDR3 length: 14 amino acids. CDR1 SGHRS and CDR2 YFSETQ come from the germline V gene. V was cut by 1 base and J by 0 bases, with 7 bases left in between. The CDR3 is CASSLLGDQETQYF. The CDR3 DNA sequence: TGCGCCAGCAGCTTGCTAGGGGACCAAGAGACCCAGTACTTC.

The CDR3 loop reads CASRAGTGFDYTF. CDR3 DNA: TGTGCCAGTAGGGCCGGGACAGGGTTTGACTACACCTTC. The genes are TRBV19 and TRBJ1-2; TRBD1 agrees at 9 bases. The V gene's germline CDR1 is LNHDA and CDR2 SQIVND (reference sequence). V lost 6 bases, J lost 10 bases, and 9 bases stayed unmatched. CDR3 size: 13 residues.

This clone was seen only a few times. The chain employs TRBV7-9 and TRBJ1-2; the D gene is possibly TRBD1 (5 bases). Per the germline V gene, CDR1 is SEHNR and CDR2 is FQNEAQ (reference sequence). Trimming shortened V by 0 bases and J by 8 bases, and 7 bases separated the two germline ends. The CDR3 has 12 residues. The CDR3 DNA reads as TGTGCCAGCAGCTTAGCAGACAGAGGCTACACCTTC. The encoded protein is CASSLADRGYTF.

The CDR3 sequence is CASSSSAGGGYEQYF. The CDR3 coding sequence is TGTGCCAGCAGCTCCTCAGCGGGAGGTGGGTACGAGCAGTACTTC. This rearrangement joins TRBV11-1 to TRBJ2-7, with 9 positions matching TRBD2. V shed 4 bases and J 4 bases; nucleotides not matched to a gene: 8. The CDR3 is 15 amino acids. Germline V gene lookup returns CDR1 SGHAT and CDR2 FQDESV (reference sequence).

The chain uses TRBV6-5 and TRBJ1-2, with 7 nucleotides matching TRBD1. In germline, CDR1 is MNHEY, CDR2 SVGAGI. The V and J ends lost 6 bases and 4 bases, in that order; junction bases with no gene match: 8. The CDR3 is 14 amino acids. CDR3: CASRGQRLFYGYTF. The CDR3 DNA reads as TGTGCCAGCAGGGGACAGCGCCTTTTCTATGGCTACACCTTC.

This CDR3 is CASSYVGDSGYTF. The CDR3 coding sequence is TGTGCCAGCAGTTACGTTGGGGATTCTGGCTACACCTTC. The gene calls are TRBV6-5 and TRBJ1-2; D unresolved. The CDR3 has 13 amino acids. V was shortened by 2 bases and J by 7 bases, with 11 bases between the two germline ends. Germline V CDR1 and CDR2: MNHEY, SVGAGI.

V gene TRBV7-9 combines with J gene TRBJ2-7; 13 nucleotides line up with TRBD2. Trimming cost V 5 bases and J 3 bases; bases outside gene matches: 4. The CDR3 length is 15 residues. Germline V lookup: CDR1 SEHNR, CDR2 FQNEAQ (reference sequence). DNA for the CDR3: TGTGCCAGCAGCCGGAGGACTAGCGGGAGCTACGAGCAGTACTTC. Its protein is CASSRRTSGSYEQYF.

The chain links TRBV7-8 to TRBJ2-6; 9 bases agree with TRBD1. V was pared by 2 bases and J by 0 bases, with 5 bases of the junction left unmatched. Germline V lookup: CDR1 SGHVS, CDR2 FQNEAQ. The CDR3 consists of 18 residues. DNA for the CDR3: TGTGCCAGCAGCTTAATACAGGGGGCTCACTCTGGGGCCAACGTCCTGACTTTC. Residues: CASSLIQGAHSGANVLTF.

J is TRBJ2-5 and V is TRBV18; 7 bases map to TRBD1. Trimming cost V 4 bases and J 5 bases; bases outside gene matches: 7. This CDR3 is built from 14 residues. Germline loops: CDR1 KGHSH, CDR2 LQKENI. In DNA form, the CDR3 reads TGTGCCAGCTCACAAGCGACAGGGTACGAGACCCAGTACTTC. This translates into CASSQATGYETQYF.

This rearrangement joins TRBV6-1 to TRBJ1-4; perhaps TRBD1 as D (6 bases). The germline V gene encodes CDR1 MNHNS and CDR2 SASEGT. CDR3 size: 16 residues. V gave up 4 bases and J gave up 3 bases, with 15 bases separating them. The CDR3 DNA follows: TGTGCCAGCAGTGGGGGGCACGGATCCTCTAATGAAAAACTGTTTTTT. Protein sequence: CASSGGHGSSNEKLFF.

J is TRBJ2-1 and V is TRBV18, with 7 positions matching TRBD2. V lost 3 bases to trimming and J lost 6 bases; unmatched junction nucleotides: 8. Germline V gives CDR1 KGHSH, CDR2 LQKENI. This CDR3 is 15 amino acids long. Written as DNA, the CDR3 is TGTGCCAGCTCACCGGGAGAAGCGGGGCCCAATGAGCAGTTCTTC. This codes for CASSPGEAGPNEQFF.

The chain employs TRBV14 and TRBJ2-7; D remains unclear. This CDR3 has 14 residues. Germline lookup yields CDR1 SGHDN and CDR2 FVKESK. V shed 0 bases and J shed 9 bases, with 15 bases lying between them. CDR3 sequence reads: CASSQDSRSWGQYF. The CDR3 nucleotides are TGTGCCAGCAGCCAAGATTCCCGCTCATGGGGGCAGTACTTC.

The J gene is TRBJ2-2, the V gene TRBV2; 9 nucleotides agree with TRBD2. Germline assignment: CDR1 SNHLY and CDR2 FYNNEI. This CDR3 region has 14 residues. V dropped 6 bases and J dropped 7; count of bases not matched to a gene: 6. CDR3 sequence reads: CASRLSGGSGELFF. CDR3 in DNA: TGTGCCAGCAGACTAAGCGGGGGGAGCGGGGAGCTGTTTTTT.

This sequence joins TRBV2 and TRBJ2-5; D is unresolved. The CDR3 runs 13 residues. CDR1 and CDR2 (germline): SNHLY, FYNNEI. V was pared by 8 bases and J by 2 bases, with 12 bases between. The CDR3 DNA sequence: TGTGCCAGCGCTCGAGGCTCACAAGAGACCCAGTACTTC. Translating gives CASARGSQETQYF.

The genes are TRBV6-1 and TRBJ2-7, with D unclear. CDR3 size: 13 residues. Trimming took 6 bases from V and 2 from J, leaving 11 bases between them. Germline CDR1 and CDR2: MNHNS and SASEGT. As DNA, the CDR3 is TGTGCCAGCAGGTGGACGATTACCTACGAGCAGTACTTC. It encodes CASRWTITYEQYF.

This clone was observed a few times. V is TRBV6-5 and J is TRBJ2-6, with D possibly being TRBD2 (5 bases). This CDR3 spans 15 amino acids. The V and J ends lost 6 bases and 4 bases respectively, with 13 bases between them. Germline V gene data show CDR1 as MNHEY and CDR2 as SVGAGI. This CDR3 is CASRSVPGGANVLTF. In DNA, the CDR3 is TGTGCCAGCAGATCGGTACCGGGGGGGGCCAACGTCCTGACTTTC.